Listed here is a single T cell receptor beta chain. The antigen remains unidentified. The CDR3 is 14 amino acids. V gave up 5 bases and J gave up 8 bases, with 18 bases separating them. From germline, CDR1 is SEHNR and CDR2 FQNEAQ (reference sequence). The second PCR ran roughly 6 to 12 cycles with a sample-barcoded 5' primer and J-beta primers. MiXCR, applied by TCRdb to the 5' RACE reads, yields one record per CDR3 protein. The sample has approximately 850,000 distinct CDR3 sequences, 58% seen once. This entry belongs to a study of blood T cells in healthy people across ages. Study summary: With template switching, about one barcoded beta molecule was captured per two T cells. Study-level points and caveats: PBMC samples, being unsorted, prevented any conclusive comparison of naive and antigen-experienced cells.

The chain links TRBV7-9 to TRBJ1-2, with D perhaps matching TRBD1 (5 bases). The receptor was derived from a man younger than 45 in good health. Sequencing was carried out using blood. As DNA, the CDR3 is TGTGCCAGCAGCCAGGCTGGGGGAGAGGGAGGCTACACCTTC. Amino acid sequence: CASSQAGGEGGYTF.